Following are 10 T cell receptor beta chains from one sample sequenced in a study of T cell responses to AZD1222 COVID-19 vaccine. Using immunoSEQ multiplex PCR, the repertoire was profiled, and TCRdb retains in-frame clones only, with some absent. In the table there are about 150,000 clones, 85% to 90% of which are singletons. The sample in question was peripheral blood, obtained on day 0 of MenACWY control vaccination. The receptors stem from an adult in good health.

This sequence joins TRBV10-3 and TRBJ2-2; TRBD1 is a possible D gene (6 bases). The CDR3 loop spans 15 amino acids. Trimming removed 6 bases at V and 4 bases at J, with 15 bases between. CDR1 is ENHRY and CDR2 is SYGVKD in the germline V gene. The CDR3 spells CAISGQLSSTGELFF. The DNA for the CDR3 is TGTGCCATCAGCGGACAGCTCTCGAGCACCGGGGAGCTGTTTTTT.

The CDR3 loop is CASSEHPDRGSYNEQFF. CDR3 DNA: TGTGCCAGCAGTGAACATCCGGACAGGGGTTCCTACAATGAGCAGTTCTTC. J is TRBJ2-1 and V is TRBV6-1; TRBD1 matches 9 bases. The CDR3 is made up of 17 amino acids. Germline CDR1 MNHNS, CDR2 SASEGT. Trimming at V came to 2 bases and at J to 1 base, leaving 6 bases not matched to a gene.

J is TRBJ2-7 and V is TRBV6-4, with D unclear. Germline CDR1 is MRHNA and CDR2 is SNTAGT. The CDR3 totals 15 residues. V shed 3 bases and J shed 6 bases, with 18 bases lying between them. The CDR3 loop is CASSEGNIPWGEQYF. For the CDR3, the DNA is TGTGCCAGCAGTGAAGGCAATATCCCTTGGGGCGAGCAGTACTTC.

This clone was counted once. This chain connects TRBV9 to TRBJ2-4; 10 bases fit TRBD1. CDR1 SGDLS and CDR2 YYNGEE come from the germline V gene. This CDR3 is built from 16 residues. V trimming: 2 bases; J trimming: 6 bases; junction bases outside the gene matches: 8. In nucleotides, the CDR3 is TGTGCCAGCAGCGTGTCCGGGACAGGGGTAGGAAACATTCAGTACTTC. It is translated as CASSVSGTGVGNIQYF.

This clone was counted between two and nine times. The rearrangement links TRBV7-3 to TRBJ2-5; D may be TRBD2 (5 bases). The CDR3 is 14 amino acids. Germline loops: CDR1 SGHTA, CDR2 FQGTGA. Trimming left V 4 bases short and J 2 bases short, with 11 bases between. In DNA form, the CDR3 reads TGTGCCAGCAGCTCCACGGGCGGGCAAGAGACCCAGTACTTC. Its translation is CASSSTGGQETQYF.

The rearrangement uses TRBV3-1 (or the pseudogene TRBV3-2) and TRBJ2-1, with D maybe TRBD1 (5 bases). Germline loops: CDR1 LGHDT, CDR2 YNNKEL (reference sequence). The germline V and J ends were trimmed by 0 bases and 3 bases, with 15 bases remaining between them. CDR3 length equals 17 residues. Here the CDR3 reads CASSQDLGRVYYNEQFF. The CDR3 DNA reads as TGTGCCAGCAGCCAAGATTTGGGCAGGGTTTACTACAATGAGCAGTTCTTC.

This chain joins TRBV25-1 and TRBJ2-7, with 8 nucleotides matching TRBD1. The CDR3 is 15 amino acids. CDR1 MGHDK and CDR2 SYGVNS come from the germline V gene. V lost 1 base, J lost 3 bases, and 5 bases stayed unmatched. In DNA, the CDR3 is TGTGCCAGCAGTGAATCGGGACAGGAGGACTACGAGCAGTACTTC. Protein product: CASSESGQEDYEQYF.

The V call is TRBV7-2, the J call TRBJ2-1; 8 positions agree with TRBD2. The germline V gene has CDR1 SGHTA and CDR2 FQGNSA. This CDR3 contains 15 residues. With 1 base clipped from V and 9 bases from J, the junction kept 8 bases outside the gene matches. The CDR3 reads CASSLVGGRTSEQFF. CDR3 sequence (DNA): TGTGCCAGCAGCTTAGTTGGCGGGAGGACCAGTGAGCAGTTCTTC.

This chain links TRBV11-3 with TRBJ1-1, with D unresolved. CDR1 is SGHNT, CDR2 YENEEA, per germline. V gave up 4 bases and J gave up 0 bases, with 6 bases separating them. The CDR3 is 13 amino acids. This CDR3 reads CASSSALNTEAFF. DNA for the CDR3: TGTGCCAGCAGCTCAGCGTTGAACACTGAAGCTTTCTTT.

V gene TRBV6-5 combines with J gene TRBJ1-2, with no clear D. The germline CDR1 and CDR2 sequences are MNHEY and SVGAGI. The CDR3 totals 12 residues. Trimming pared 7 bases from V and 0 bases from J, leaving 6 bases between. The CDR3 loop reads CASKRANYGYTF. The CDR3 nucleotides are TGTGCCAGCAAGCGGGCTAACTATGGCTACACCTTC.